The 6 T cell receptor beta chains reported below all come from one sample, sequenced in a study of CD8 T cells in ankylosing spondylitis. Study-level points and caveats: Ankylosing spondylitis blood appeared to carry a characteristic TCR beta motif of roughly eight highly homologous variants.

Each CDR3 protein gets one entry after TCRdb re-called the 5' RACE reads with MiXCR. The data show approximately 500,000 distinct CDR3 sequences, roughly 13% seen once. No cognate antigen is known for these TCRs. Sequenced material: blood, either unsorted or a sorted T cell fraction (not recorded which). Receptors were obtained from a male donor with ankylosing spondylitis.

This rearrangement joins TRBV20-1 to TRBJ1-5, with D hard to call. Trimming stripped 0 bases from V and 5 bases from J, with 11 bases between. The CDR3 consists of 14 residues. CDR1 and CDR2 from the germline V gene are DFQATT and SNEGSKA (reference sequence). The CDR3 protein is CSAREGSSYQPQHF. The CDR3 DNA reads as TGCAGTGCTAGAGAAGGCAGTTCCTATCAGCCCCAGCATTTT.

The V and J genes are TRBV7-9 and TRBJ2-1; D call uncertain. The V gene lost 4 bases and the J gene lost 4 bases, with 17 bases spanning the gap. The length of the CDR3 is 16 residues. From germline, CDR1 is SEHNR and CDR2 FQNEAQ (reference sequence). CDR3 bases: TGTGCCAGCAGCTGGACCCAGCTGATCTCATACAATGAGCAGTTCTTC. Translating it yields CASSWTQLISYNEQFF.

The chain uses TRBV10-3 and TRBJ1-4; D is unclear. The CDR3 totals 13 residues. Germline V gene sequence: CDR1 ENHRY, CDR2 SYGVKD. Trimming left V 4 bases short and J 8 bases short, with 11 bases between. In DNA, the CDR3 is TGTGCCATCAGTGTTCAGCCCGAGGAAAAACTGTTTTTT. Amino acids: CAISVQPEEKLFF.

V is TRBV4-2 and J is TRBJ1-4; D call uncertain. Germline loops: CDR1 LGHNA, CDR2 YNFKEQ. The CDR3 totals 15 residues. V dropped 1 base and J dropped 4 bases, with 10 bases sitting between them. CDR3 DNA: TGTGCCAGCAGCCAAGGGGCGAGAGTTAATGAAAAACTGTTTTTT. The encoded protein is CASSQGARVNEKLFF.

V and J are TRBV7-2 and TRBJ2-3; possible D gene TRBD2, 5 bases. V was trimmed by 5 bases and J by 7 bases, leaving 13 bases between them. From germline, CDR1 is SGHTA and CDR2 FQGNSA. This CDR3 is 13 amino acids long. In DNA form, the CDR3 reads TGTGCCAGCAGCCCCCACCCGGGGAATACGCAGTATTTT. It encodes CASSPHPGNTQYF.

The genes are TRBV24-1 and TRBJ2-5; 8 bases line up with TRBD1. CDR1 KGHDR and CDR2 SFDVKD come from the germline V gene. The CDR3 extends over 15 amino acids. With V trimmed by 4 bases and J by 4 bases, 7 bases remained unmatched. Here the CDR3 DNA reads TGTGCCACCAGTGACGTCAGGGGGCCGGGAGAGACCCAGTACTTC. It specifies CATSDVRGPGETQYF.